Below, 13 T cell receptor beta chains from the same sample are listed, as sequenced in a study of T cells in Graves' hyperthyroidism and ophthalmopathy. It was RNA transcripts that yielded the amplified TCR beta CDR3 regions. In the first-round RT-PCR of the TCR CDR3, the HTBI primer set was used. MiXCR, run by TCRdb on the multiplex PCR reads, gives a single entry per CDR3 protein. The sample lists more than 500,000 distinct CDR3 sequences; 35% to 55% were seen once. The specimen was peripheral blood or thyroid tissue (not recorded which). These receptors were taken from an adult woman with Graves' disease, either hyperthyroidism or ophthalmopathy (not recorded which).

The table lists this clonotype with many counts. The rearrangement links TRBV6-6 to TRBJ1-1; 8 positions agree with TRBD1. CDR3 size: 15 residues. Germline CDR1 is MNHNY and CDR2 is SVGAGI (reference sequence). Trimming cost V 2 bases and J 4 bases; bases outside gene matches: 6. The CDR3 bases are TGTGCCAGCAGTTACCCAGAGACAGGGGTCACTGAAGCTTTCTTT. Its protein product is CASSYPETGVTEAFF.

This clonotype has ten or more counts. The rearrangement uses TRBV7-9 and TRBJ1-3; 7 bases match TRBD1. Trimming removed 2 bases from V and 1 base from J; junction bases left unmatched: 11. The germline V gene encodes CDR1 SEHNR and CDR2 FQNEAQ (reference sequence). The CDR3 is 18 residues long. CDR3 sequence reads: CASSLYPLQGWSGNTIYF. CDR3 DNA sequence: TGTGCCAGCAGCTTATACCCTCTACAGGGGTGGTCTGGAAACACCATATATTTT.

V gene TRBV12-3 or TRBV12-4 combines with J gene TRBJ2-7; 11 nucleotides match TRBD2. There are 15 residues in the CDR3. V trimming: 6 bases; J trimming: 7 bases; junction bases outside the gene matches: 11. CDR3: CASSLLGLAGEEQYF. The DNA for the CDR3 is TGTGCCAGCAGCCTCCTCGGACTAGCGGGCGAGGAGCAGTACTTC.

CDR3 DNA sequence: TGTGCCAGCAGCTCGACAGGGGGAGGATCACCCCTCCACTTT. The encoded protein is CASSSTGGGSPLHF. The V and J genes are TRBV5-6 and TRBJ1-6; 9 positions agree with TRBD1. The CDR3 sequence is 14 residues long. Trimming took 3 bases from V and 10 from J; bases not matched to a gene: 5. In germline, CDR1 is SGHDT, CDR2 YYEEEE.

For this clonotype: An end of the junction does not agree with germline; a read error may underlie this. V is TRBV7-2 and J is TRBJ2-5, with unresolved D. The CDR3 has 13 residues. In germline, CDR1 is SGHTA, CDR2 FQGNSA. The CDR3 spells CASSHKAGETQYF. CDR3 sequence (DNA): TGCGCCAGCAGCCACAAGGCCGGGGAGACCCAGTACTTC.

This clonotype came up many times. The rearrangement links TRBV20-1 to TRBJ1-5; D gene unclear. CDR1 DFQATT and CDR2 SNEGSKA come from the germline V gene (reference sequence). This CDR3 is built from 15 residues. Trimming took 5 bases from V and 1 from J, leaving 15 bases between them. CDR3 protein: CSASQNSGSNQPQHF. The CDR3 bases are TGCAGTGCTTCCCAAAACTCGGGGAGCAATCAGCCCCAGCATTTT.

This clonotype was detected a few times. The chain couples TRBV10-3 to TRBJ2-5; no reliable D call. Germline V CDR1 and CDR2: ENHRY, SYGVKD. V gave up 0 bases and J gave up 5 bases, with 10 bases separating them. The CDR3 loop spans 14 amino acids. CDR3 amino acids: CAISESFGGETQYF. The CDR3 DNA reads as TGTGCCATCAGTGAGTCTTTCGGTGGGGAGACCCAGTACTTC.

The chain carries TRBV7-9 and TRBJ1-2; TRBD1 is a possible D gene (6 bases). From germline, CDR1 is SEHNR and CDR2 FQNEAQ (reference sequence). The CDR3 covers 15 residues. With 6 bases removed from V and 7 bases from J, the gap between germline ends came to 21 bases. The CDR3 sequence: CASSSGQSKVRGYTF. The CDR3 DNA is TGTGCCAGCAGTTCCGGACAGAGTAAGGTTCGTGGCTACACCTTC.

This clonotype showed up many times. The CDR3 loop reads CAISDAPGADTGELFF. Written as DNA, the CDR3 is TGTGCCATCAGTGACGCCCCAGGGGCGGACACCGGGGAGCTGTTTTTT. The J gene is TRBJ2-2, the V gene TRBV10-3; tentative D call: TRBD1 (6 bases). Germline V gene sequence: CDR1 ENHRY, CDR2 SYGVKD. V shed 3 bases and J shed 3 bases, with 14 bases lying between them. This CDR3 is 16 amino acids long.

A word on this clonotype: A much larger clone lies a single base off, so this may be a read error. The chain is built from TRBV7-9 and TRBJ2-7; unclear D gene. The CDR3 sequence is 14 residues long. The V gene's germline CDR1 is SEHNR and CDR2 FQNEAQ (reference sequence). V lost 3 bases, J lost 3 bases, and 12 bases lay in between. The CDR3 DNA is TGTGCCAGCAGCTTCGATATCGCCTTCTACGAGCAGTACTTC. This codes for CASSFDIAFYEQYF.

The V gene is TRBV7-9, the J gene TRBJ1-1; TRBD1 aligns across 9 bases. The CDR3 is 12 residues long. V trimming: 6 bases; J trimming: 8 bases; junction bases outside the gene matches: 4. Germline CDR1 and CDR2: SEHNR and FQNEAQ (reference sequence). CDR3 DNA: TGTGCCAGCAGGTGGACAGGGGAAGAAGCTTTCTTT. Its protein product is CASRWTGEEAFF.

This clonotype was picked up a small number of times. The V call is TRBV15, the J call TRBJ2-6; D might be TRBD2 (6 bases). CDR3 length: 16 residues. Trimming left V 0 bases short and J 0 bases short, with 6 bases between. Germline assignment: CDR1 LNHNV and CDR2 YYDKDF (reference sequence). The CDR3 is CATSRDSGSGANVLTF. The CDR3 coding sequence is TGTGCCACCAGCAGAGATAGCGGCTCTGGGGCCAACGTCCTGACTTTC.

A note on this clonotype: This sequence may be a read error, since a much larger clone differs from it by one base. The rearrangement links TRBV6-5 to TRBJ1-2; D is unresolved. The CDR3 is 13 amino acids. CDR1 is MNHEY and CDR2 is SVGAGI in the germline V gene. Trimming took 4 bases from V and 0 from J, leaving 6 bases between them. CDR3 sequence reads: CASSSTSNYGYTF. CDR3 DNA: TGTGCCAGCAGTTCCACCTCTAACTATGGCTACACCTTC.